Included here is one TCR beta chain sequence, with context. The antigen is unknown. The sample belongs to a study of OX40 agonist ivuxolimab in advanced cancers. Across the study: Patients enrolled in dose escalation were diagnosed with hepatocellular carcinoma, melanoma, renal cell or head and neck cancer. Study observations and caveats: With doses of 0.1 to 3.0 mg/kg, CD4+ and CD8+ blood T cells had undergone clonal expansion by week 6. Partial responders receiving 0.1-3.0 mg/kg showed among the lowest clonal expansion. Several nonresponders also turned out to have low normalized T-cell clonal expansion.

V lost 4 bases to trimming and J lost 3 bases, with 11 bases between them. The germline CDR1 and CDR2 sequences are WSHSY and SAAADI. CDR3 length equals 14 residues. The repertoire was sequenced with immunoSEQ multiplex PCR; TCRdb's copy has only in-frame clones and lacks some. The data show tens of thousands of clones, with 82% seen just once and roughly 20% held by the top ten. The V call is TRBV10-2, the J call TRBJ2-3; perhaps TRBD2 as D (6 bases). The sequence was obtained from an adult with an advanced solid tumor such as melanoma, head and neck, liver or kidney cancer. The source was CD4+ or CD8+ T cells sorted from blood, collected in a trial of the OX40 agonist ivuxolimab. The CDR3 here is CASSGAGGTDTQYF. Written as DNA, the CDR3 is TGCGCCAGCAGTGGGGCAGGAGGGACAGATACGCAGTATTTT.